These 2 T cell receptor beta chains originate from one sample sequenced in a study of T cell repertoires in cytomegalovirus infection. TCRdb reprocessed the reads via MiXCR and lists one record per CDR3 protein. This repertoire shows approximately 290,000 distinct CDR3 sequences, about 25% found once; its top ten account for approximately 15%. Material for sequencing was PBMCs. The receptors were gathered from a human donor in good health (CMV status not recorded). Some clones in this sample may be carry-over from other donors' samples.

This clonotype has ten or more counts. The genes are TRBV7-6 and TRBJ2-1; 7 bases align to TRBD2. CDR1 and CDR2 from the germline V gene are SGHVS and FNYEAQ. With V trimmed by 8 bases and J by 4 bases, 5 bases remained unmatched. The CDR3 runs to 13 residues. The CDR3 is CASFTAGYNEQFF. The CDR3 DNA sequence: TGTGCCAGCTTTACAGCGGGGTACAATGAGCAGTTCTTC.

In its sample, this clonotype was seen a few times. V gene TRBV7-2 combines with J gene TRBJ2-7; TRBD2 agrees at 8 bases. J lost 5 bases, V lost 4 bases, and 7 bases had no gene match. Germline V gives CDR1 SGHTA, CDR2 FQGNSA. The CDR3 is 14 residues long. The CDR3 region has the DNA TGTGCCAGCAGCTCCCGCCGGGAGGGGAACGAGCAGTACTTC. Translated: CASSSRREGNEQYF.